The 4 T cell receptor beta chains below all came from one sample that was sequenced in a study of T cell responses to AZD1222 COVID-19 vaccine. Generated by immunoSEQ multiplex PCR, the TCRdb table keeps only in-frame clones and is missing some. The sample includes 150,000 to 200,000 clones, 85% to 95% of them seen just once. Sequencing used peripheral blood, obtained on day 0 of AZD1222 vaccination. The receptors come from an adult in good health.

The chain joins TRBV28 to TRBJ1-1; D is ambiguous. V lost 11 bases and J lost 1, with 8 bases in between. Germline V gene lookup returns CDR1 MDHEN and CDR2 SYDVKM. The CDR3 runs to 11 residues. As DNA, the CDR3 is TGTGCCGGCAAGAAGAACACTGAAGCTTTCTTT. Translation: CAGKKNTEAFF. Using reference TRBV28 and TRBJ1-1 for the parts outside the CDR3, the full variable domain is DVKVTQSSRYLVKRTGEKVFLECVQDMDHENMFWYRQDPGLGLRLIYFSYDVKMKEKGDIPEGYSVSREKKERFSLILESASTNQTSMYLCAGKKNTEAFFGQGTRLTVV.

The chain carries TRBV5-1 and TRBJ1-2; D not certain. Germline loops: CDR1 SGHRS, CDR2 YFSETQ. Between the trimmed V and J ends, which lost 0 bases and 4 bases, there was a span of 10 bases. The CDR3 spans 14 residues. The CDR3 reads CASSLEGQSYGYTF. DNA of the CDR3: TGCGCCAGCAGCTTGGAAGGTCAGAGCTATGGCTACACCTTC.

This chain joins TRBV7-9 and TRBJ1-1; D unclear. Trimming cost V 5 bases and J 0 bases, with 16 bases left between them. The germline V gene encodes CDR1 SEHNR and CDR2 FQNEAQ (reference sequence). The CDR3 runs 16 residues. CDR3 residues: CASSPHSSAMNTEAFF. The CDR3, as DNA: TGTGCCAGCAGCCCCCACAGTTCTGCCATGAACACTGAAGCTTTCTTT.

The gene calls are TRBV5-1 and TRBJ1-2, with TRBD1 matching over 9 bases. The CDR3 covers 13 residues. With 2 bases clipped from V and 6 bases from J, the junction kept 2 bases outside the gene matches. Germline loops: CDR1 SGHRS, CDR2 YFSETQ. CDR3 sequence reads: CASSLDRGDGYTF. The CDR3 nucleotides are TGCGCCAGCAGCTTAGACAGGGGGGATGGCTACACCTTC.